The 12 T cell receptor beta chains presented below share a single source sample, sequenced in a study of T cell responses to AZD1222 COVID-19 vaccine. This table comes from immunoSEQ multiplex PCR, and its TCRdb copy is limited to in-frame clones, with some not included. The sample includes 200,000 or so clones, almost 95% of them seen just once. Sample: peripheral blood, taken on day 0 of AZD1222 vaccination. The receptor source for this set is an adult in good health.

The chain couples TRBV6-5 to TRBJ2-7; 9 bases match TRBD2. Germline loops: CDR1 MNHEY, CDR2 SVGAGI. CDR3 length: 15 residues. The trim removed 5 bases at V and 1 base at J, leaving 6 bases unmatched. For the CDR3, the DNA is TGTGCCAGCAGTAGTAGCGGGAGTTCGTCCTACGAGCAGTACTTC. This translates into CASSSSGSSSYEQYF.

This clone was recorded only once. The chain is built from TRBV29-1 and TRBJ2-5; TRBD1 matches at 7 bases. Unmatched junction bases numbered 0, after V lost 0 bases and J lost 2 bases. CDR1 is SQVTM and CDR2 is ANQGSEA in the germline V gene. The length of the CDR3 is 13 residues. The DNA of the CDR3 is TGCAGCGTTGAAGAGGGACAGCAAGAGACCCAGTACTTC. It codes for CSVEEGQQETQYF.

The chain carries TRBV9 and TRBJ2-1; D unclear. Germline CDR1 and CDR2: SGDLS and YYNGEE. CDR3 length equals 15 residues. The germline V and J ends were trimmed by 4 bases and 2 bases, with 13 bases remaining between them. This CDR3 reads CASSPSPNTYNEQFF. CDR3 nucleotides: TGTGCCAGCAGCCCCTCCCCAAACACCTACAATGAGCAGTTCTTC. Complete variable domain (other parts from reference TRBV9 and TRBJ2-1): DSGVTQTPKHLITATGQRVTLRCSPRSGDLSVYWYQQSLDQGLQFLIQYYNGEERAKGNILERFSAQQFPDLHSELNLSSLELGDSALYFCASSPSPNTYNEQFFGPGTRLTVL.

The chain combines TRBV28 with TRBJ2-7; tentatively, D is TRBD2 (6 bases). Trimming removed 3 bases from V and 5 bases from J, with 8 bases in between. CDR3 length equals 12 residues. CDR1 is MDHEN, CDR2 SYDVKM, per germline. The CDR3 DNA reads TGTGCCAGCAGTTTGCGGAGGGACGAGCAGTACTTC. Translating gives CASSLRRDEQYF.

The chain is built from TRBV18 and TRBJ1-2; D may be TRBD1 (6 bases). Trimming left V 5 bases short and J 6 bases short, with 28 bases between. The CDR3 runs 18 residues. The germline gives CDR1 KGHSH, CDR2 LQKENI. CDR3 region: CASSSRKIQTGAGDGYTF. In nucleotides, the CDR3 is TGTGCCAGCTCATCCCGGAAGATTCAGACAGGAGCCGGGGATGGCTACACCTTC. Drawing the rest from reference TRBV18 and TRBJ1-2, the complete variable domain is NAGVMQNPRHLVRRRGQEARLRCSPMKGHSHVYWYRQLPEEGLKFMVYLQKENIIDESGMPKERFSAEFPKEGPSILRIQQVVRGDSAAYFCASSSRKIQTGAGDGYTFGSGTRLTVV.

The chain carries TRBV19 and TRBJ1-5; TRBD1 is a possible D gene (5 bases). The ends were cut back, 3 bases at V and 4 bases at J, with 10 bases in the middle. The CDR3 sequence is 14 residues long. Germline V CDR1 and CDR2: LNHDA, SQIVND (reference sequence). For the CDR3, the DNA is TGTGCCAGTAGTATCGTAAGGGGAAATCAGCCCCAGCATTTT. Its protein is CASSIVRGNQPQHF. The full variable domain, rest sourced from reference TRBV19 and TRBJ1-5, is DGGITQSPKYLFRKEGQNVTLSCEQNLNHDAMYWYRQDPGQGLRLIYYSQIVNDFQKGDIAEGYSVSREKKESFPLTVTSAQKNPTAFYLCASSIVRGNQPQHFGDGTRLSIL.

The chain carries TRBV28 and TRBJ2-1; 8 nucleotides agree with TRBD2. V lost 4 bases, J lost 3 bases, and 5 bases stayed unmatched. The CDR3 is made up of 15 amino acids. Germline lookup yields CDR1 MDHEN and CDR2 SYDVKM. The CDR3 region has the DNA TGTGCCAGCAGTTCTATCCTAGCGGGCTACAATGAGCAGTTCTTC. Protein: CASSSILAGYNEQFF.

This chain joins TRBV2 and TRBJ1-1; tentatively, D is TRBD1 (5 bases). Deletions cut 11 bases from V and 2 bases from J, with 21 bases between. This CDR3 is built from 15 residues. CDR1 is SNHLY and CDR2 is FYNNEI in the germline V gene. The CDR3 nucleotides read TGTGCCCCCTTGGGGAGTCGACAGCTCAACACTGAAGCTTTCTTT. This gives the protein CAPLGSRQLNTEAFF.

The chain combines TRBV10-3 with TRBJ1-4, with a possible D match to TRBD1 (5 bases). V was clipped by 4 bases and J by 5 bases, with 14 bases between them. Germline CDR1 and CDR2: ENHRY and SYGVKD. The CDR3 has 15 amino acids. The CDR3 is CAISGDSTQNEKLFF. In DNA form, the CDR3 reads TGTGCCATCAGTGGCGACAGCACCCAAAATGAAAAACTGTTTTTT.

DNA of the CDR3: TGTGCCAGCGGTATTGACGGGACTCAAAATTCACCCCTCCACTTT. Its protein product is CASGIDGTQNSPLHF. The J gene is TRBJ1-6, the V gene TRBV28; D might be TRBD1 (5 bases). The CDR3 runs to 15 residues. V shed 8 bases and J shed 7 bases, with 18 bases lying between them. CDR1 MDHEN and CDR2 SYDVKM come from the germline V gene. Drawing the rest from reference TRBV28 and TRBJ1-6, the complete variable domain is DVKVTQSSRYLVKRTGEKVFLECVQDMDHENMFWYRQDPGLGLRLIYFSYDVKMKEKGDIPEGYSVSREKKERFSLILESASTNQTSMYLCASGIDGTQNSPLHFGNGTRLTVT.

The chain is built from TRBV6-5 and TRBJ2-7; no firm D call. In germline, CDR1 is MNHEY, CDR2 SVGAGI. The V gene lost 4 bases and the J gene lost 2 bases, with 9 bases spanning the gap. The CDR3 covers 13 residues. CDR3 region: CASSSGSTYEQYF. CDR3 bases: TGTGCCAGCAGTTCCGGGTCCACCTACGAGCAGTACTTC.

The genes are TRBV28 and TRBJ1-1; 12 bases align to TRBD1. The CDR3 is 20 residues long. The V segment lost 3 bases and the J segment 6 bases; nucleotides outside the gene matches: 20. Looked up from germline, CDR1 is MDHEN and CDR2 is SYDVKM. CDR3 region: CASSFVSLTGTGGAPSEAFF. CDR3 coding DNA: TGTGCCAGCAGTTTCGTCAGCCTGACCGGGACAGGGGGCGCCCCCTCTGAAGCTTTCTTT.